Each of the 15 T cell receptor beta chains below was sequenced from the same sample in a study of OX40 agonist ivuxolimab in advanced cancers. Generated by immunoSEQ multiplex PCR, the TCRdb table keeps only in-frame clones and is missing some. The sample contains roughly 9,200 clones, 66% of which appear only once. Sequenced here: CD4+ or CD8+ T cells sorted from blood, sampled in a trial of the OX40 agonist ivuxolimab. Source of these receptors: an adult with an advanced solid tumor such as melanoma, head and neck, liver or kidney cancer.

This sequence joins TRBV28 and TRBJ1-5; a weak D match, TRBD1 (5 bases). This CDR3 comprises 16 residues. The V end lost 4 bases, the J end lost 3 bases, and 16 bases lay between the germline ends. Germline CDR1 reads MDHEN; CDR2 reads SYDVKM. The CDR3 region is CASSWEGGVDNQPQHF. The CDR3 coding sequence is TGTGCCAGCAGTTGGGAGGGAGGGGTGGACAATCAGCCCCAGCATTTT.

V gene TRBV30 combines with J gene TRBJ2-7; D unresolved. The germline V gene encodes CDR1 GTSNPN and CDR2 SVGIG (reference sequence). This CDR3 region has 13 residues. The germline V and J ends were trimmed by 0 bases and 4 bases, with 10 bases remaining between them. This CDR3 reads CAWSVSETYEQYF. In DNA form, the CDR3 reads TGTGCCTGGAGTGTTAGTGAAACTTACGAGCAGTACTTC.

The rearrangement links TRBV19 to TRBJ1-2; 8 bases align to TRBD1. Losses at the gene ends were 6 bases for V and 6 bases for J; bases not matched to a gene: 3. The CDR3 contains 12 residues. Germline CDR1 is LNHDA and CDR2 is SQIVND (reference sequence). The CDR3 DNA is TGTGCCAGTAGGCAGGGGGCCAATGGCTACACCTTC. Translating it yields CASRQGANGYTF.

The chain has TRBV11-2 and TRBJ2-5, with D possibly TRBD1 on 6 matching bases. This CDR3 has 14 amino acids. Germline assignment: CDR1 SGHAT and CDR2 FQNNGV. V shed 0 bases and J shed 4 bases, with 9 bases lying between them. The CDR3 DNA follows: TGTGCCAGCAGCTTAGAGGCAGGGGTAGAGACCCAGTACTTC. Residues: CASSLEAGVETQYF.

For this clone: A much more abundant neighbour one base away suggests this may be a read error. Other DNA sequences from this sample encode an identical CDR3 as well. The chain links TRBV28 to TRBJ1-2; D ambiguous. The germline V gene encodes CDR1 MDHEN and CDR2 SYDVKM. V was pared by 3 bases and J by 2 bases, with 10 bases between. The CDR3 sequence is 14 residues long. The CDR3 loop is CASSLGGQNYGYTF. The DNA of the CDR3 is TGTGCCAGCAGTTTGGGTGGGCAGAACTATGGCTACACCTTC.

CDR3 sequence: CASSPLGGTTDTQYF. The DNA for the CDR3 is TGTGCCAGCAGCCCCCTTGGGGGAACCACAGATACGCAGTATTTT. The rearrangement joins TRBV7-9 to TRBJ2-3; possibly TRBD1 or TRBD2 for D (5 bases each). The length of the CDR3 is 15 residues. Germline values: CDR1 SEHNR, CDR2 FQNEAQ (reference sequence). Trimming removed 5 bases from V and 2 bases from J, with 14 bases in between.

This clone showed up just once. The chain combines TRBV9 with TRBJ2-7, with D tentatively TRBD2 (5 bases). Germline V gene sequence: CDR1 SGDLS, CDR2 YYNGEE. This CDR3 region has 16 residues. V was cut by 0 bases and J by 5 bases, with 18 bases left in between. The CDR3 spells CASSVGPGGDQNEQYF. CDR3 DNA sequence: TGTGCCAGCAGCGTAGGCCCCGGAGGAGATCAAAACGAGCAGTACTTC.

J is TRBJ2-5 and V is TRBV6-5, with D tentatively TRBD1 or TRBD2 (5 bases each). There are 16 residues in the CDR3. V gave up 4 bases and J gave up 3 bases, with 18 bases separating them. Germline V gene lookup returns CDR1 MNHEY and CDR2 SVGAGI. CDR3 protein: CASSSGTLPSKETQYF. As DNA, the CDR3 is TGTGCCAGCAGTTCCGGGACCCTCCCAAGCAAAGAGACCCAGTACTTC.

The chain employs TRBV28 and TRBJ2-7; 9 positions agree with TRBD1. V was clipped by 5 bases and J by 0 bases; unmatched bases: 8. The germline CDR1 and CDR2 sequences are MDHEN and SYDVKM. This CDR3 comprises 16 residues. The DNA for the CDR3 is TGTGCCAGCAGTCTCCACCGGGACAGGGTCTCCTACGAGCAGTACTTC. Protein product: CASSLHRDRVSYEQYF. The full variable domain, its missing parts supplied by reference TRBV28 and TRBJ2-7, is DVKVTQSSRYLVKRTGEKVFLECVQDMDHENMFWYRQDPGLGLRLIYFSYDVKMKEKGDIPEGYSVSREKKERFSLILESASTNQTSMYLCASSLHRDRVSYEQYFGPGTRLTVT.

The CDR3 is CASSFPRTSGIYNTGELFF. The CDR3 nucleotides are TGTGCCAGCAGCTTCCCAAGGACTAGCGGGATTTATAACACCGGGGAGCTGTTTTTT. This chain links TRBV7-2 with TRBJ2-2, with 12 bases matching TRBD2. The CDR3 length is 19 residues. Germline loops: CDR1 SGHTA, CDR2 FQGNSA. V was pared by 3 bases and J by 2 bases, with 10 bases of the junction left unmatched. Based on the CDR3 plus reference TRBV7-2 and TRBJ2-2, the full variable domain is GAGVSQSPSNKVTEKGKDVELRCDPISGHTALYWYRQSLGQGLEFLIYFQGNSAPDKSGLPSDRFSAERTGGSVSTLTIQRTQQEDSAVYLCASSFPRTSGIYNTGELFFGEGSRLTVL.

V is TRBV27 and J is TRBJ2-7; D perhaps matches TRBD1 (5 bases). Germline V lookup: CDR1 MNHEY, CDR2 SMNVEV (reference sequence). The CDR3 length is 13 residues. V lost 5 bases and J lost 3, with 11 bases in between. Here the CDR3 DNA reads TGTGCCAGCAGTGCCAGGGTGGTCTACGAGCAGTACTTC. Amino acids: CASSARVVYEQYF.

This clone is judged medium-sized. The rearrangement links TRBV6-1 to TRBJ2-3, with 8 nucleotides matching TRBD1. Germline lookup yields CDR1 MNHNS and CDR2 SASEGT. The CDR3 loop spans 15 amino acids. V shed 1 base and J 1 base; nucleotides not matched to a gene: 1. This CDR3 reads CASSEVTGGTDTQYF. The CDR3 coding sequence is TGTGCCAGCAGTGAAGTGACAGGGGGCACAGATACGCAGTATTTT.

To note about this clone: The sample carries other DNA sequences with the same CDR3. The chain has TRBV5-4 and TRBJ2-3; perhaps D is TRBD1 or TRBD2 (5 bases each). V lost 0 bases and J 4 bases, leaving 12 bases between the germline ends. CDR1 is SGHNT and CDR2 is YYREEE in the germline V gene (reference sequence). This CDR3 contains 15 residues. Written as DNA, the CDR3 is TGTGCCAGCAGCTTGGGGCAGGGTAGCGCAGATACGCAGTATTTT. It specifies CASSLGQGSADTQYF.

The CDR3 DNA is TGTGCCATCAGTGAGTCCGGGGCGGCCGGGGAGCTGTTTTTT. This sequence encodes CAISESGAAGELFF. This sequence joins TRBV10-3 and TRBJ2-2, with D tentatively TRBD1 or TRBD2 (5 bases each). V was clipped by 0 bases and J by 6 bases, with 8 bases between them. Germline CDR1 ENHRY, CDR2 SYGVKD. CDR3 length: 14 residues.

In its sample, this clone ranks as hyperexpanded. The V call is TRBV7-7, the J call TRBJ2-3; D might be TRBD2 (5 bases). Germline V gene sequence: CDR1 SSHAT, CDR2 FNYEAQ (reference sequence). Trimming stripped 5 bases from V and 3 bases from J, with 9 bases between. CDR3 length equals 13 residues. Here the CDR3 DNA reads TGTGCCAGCAGCGAGGGTGGGACAGATACGCAGTATTTT. It translates to CASSEGGTDTQYF.